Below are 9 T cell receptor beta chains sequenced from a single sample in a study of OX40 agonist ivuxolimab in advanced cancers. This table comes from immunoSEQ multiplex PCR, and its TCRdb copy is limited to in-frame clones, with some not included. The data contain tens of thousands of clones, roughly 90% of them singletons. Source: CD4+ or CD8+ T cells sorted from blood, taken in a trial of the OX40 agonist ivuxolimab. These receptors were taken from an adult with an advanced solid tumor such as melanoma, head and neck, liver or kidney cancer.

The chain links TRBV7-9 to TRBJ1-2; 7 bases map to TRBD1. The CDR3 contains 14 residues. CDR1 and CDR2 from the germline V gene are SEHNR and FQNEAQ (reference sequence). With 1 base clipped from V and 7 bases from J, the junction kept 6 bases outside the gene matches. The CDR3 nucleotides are TGTGCCAGCAGCTTAGGGCAGGGGGAAGGTGGCTACACCTTC. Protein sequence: CASSLGQGEGGYTF.

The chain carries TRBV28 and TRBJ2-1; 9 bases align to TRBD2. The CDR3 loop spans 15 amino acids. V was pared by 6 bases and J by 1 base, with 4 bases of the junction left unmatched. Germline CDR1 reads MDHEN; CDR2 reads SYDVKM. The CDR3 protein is CASSRGLASYNEQFF. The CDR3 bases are TGTGCCAGCAGCCGGGGACTAGCTTCCTACAATGAGCAGTTCTTC. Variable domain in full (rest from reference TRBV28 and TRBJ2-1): DVKVTQSSRYLVKRTGEKVFLECVQDMDHENMFWYRQDPGLGLRLIYFSYDVKMKEKGDIPEGYSVSREKKERFSLILESASTNQTSMYLCASSRGLASYNEQFFGPGTRLTVL.

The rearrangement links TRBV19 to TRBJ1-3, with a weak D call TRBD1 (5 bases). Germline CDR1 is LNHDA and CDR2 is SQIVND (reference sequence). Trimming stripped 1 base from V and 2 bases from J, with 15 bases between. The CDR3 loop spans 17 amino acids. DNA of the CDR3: TGTGCCAGTAGTATAGGGAGGCCGGGCAGGGCTGGAAACACCATATATTTT. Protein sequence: CASSIGRPGRAGNTIYF.

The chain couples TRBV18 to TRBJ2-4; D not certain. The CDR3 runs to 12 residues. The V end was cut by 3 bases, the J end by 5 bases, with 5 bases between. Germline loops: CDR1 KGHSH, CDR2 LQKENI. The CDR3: CASSPNENIQYF. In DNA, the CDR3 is TGTGCCAGCTCACCTAATGAAAACATTCAGTACTTC.

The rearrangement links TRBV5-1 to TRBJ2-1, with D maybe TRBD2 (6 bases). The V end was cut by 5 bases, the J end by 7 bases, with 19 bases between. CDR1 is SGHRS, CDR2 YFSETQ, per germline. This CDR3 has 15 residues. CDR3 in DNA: TGCGCCAGCAGTAGAGGGACGGGGAGGTCGAATGAGCAGTTCTTC. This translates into CASSRGTGRSNEQFF.

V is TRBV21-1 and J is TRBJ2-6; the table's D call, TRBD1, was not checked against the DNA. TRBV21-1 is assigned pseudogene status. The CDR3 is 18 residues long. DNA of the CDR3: TGTGCCACCCCACTCAAAACCAGGGGGCTGTCTGGGGCCAACGTCCTGACTTTC. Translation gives CATPLKTRGLSGANVLTF.

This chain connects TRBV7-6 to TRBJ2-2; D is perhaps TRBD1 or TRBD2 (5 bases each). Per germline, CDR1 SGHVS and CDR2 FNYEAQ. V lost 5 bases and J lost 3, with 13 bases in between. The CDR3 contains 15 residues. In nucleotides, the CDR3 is TGTGCCAGCAGCCCTCCTATGGGGGACACCGGGGAGCTGTTTTTT. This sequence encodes CASSPPMGDTGELFF.

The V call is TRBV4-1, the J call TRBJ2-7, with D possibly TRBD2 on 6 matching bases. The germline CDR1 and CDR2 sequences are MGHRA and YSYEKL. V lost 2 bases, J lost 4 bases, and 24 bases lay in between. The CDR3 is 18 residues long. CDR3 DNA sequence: TGCGCCAGCAGCCAAAGAGACTTTCTTCCCGGGAGCAAGTACGAGCAGTACTTC. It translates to CASSQRDFLPGSKYEQYF.

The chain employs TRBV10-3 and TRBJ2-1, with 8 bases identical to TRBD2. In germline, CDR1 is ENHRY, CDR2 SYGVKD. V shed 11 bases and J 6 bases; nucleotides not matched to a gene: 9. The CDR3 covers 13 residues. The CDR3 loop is CASHGRDSNEQFF. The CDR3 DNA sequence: TGTGCCTCCCACGGGAGGGATTCCAATGAGCAGTTCTTC.